What follows are 31 T cell receptor beta chains derived from one specimen sequenced in a study of long-term antiretroviral therapy in people with HIV. The immunoSEQ assay was v3.0, run at survey level. Some clones are missing from TCRdb's copy, which holds only in-frame ones; the method was immunoSEQ multiplex PCR. This table has under 20,000 clones, around four fifths appearing once. The sequencing here drew on unsorted PBMCs, taken 0.3 years after starting antiretroviral therapy. Source of these receptors: a woman aged 50 to 60 with HIV.

V is TRBV11-2 and J is TRBJ1-3; D uncertain. CDR3 size: 13 residues. V dropped 0 bases and J dropped 2 bases, with 2 bases sitting between them. Germline loops: CDR1 SGHAT, CDR2 FQNNGV. CDR3 DNA: TGTGCCAGCAGCTTAGAGGCTGGAAACACCATATATTTT. This sequence encodes CASSLEAGNTIYF.

This chain joins TRBV5-1 and TRBJ2-1; TRBD2 agrees at 7 bases. V lost 0 bases and J lost 5; bases outside the gene matches: 5. The CDR3 has 15 residues. Germline-derived CDR1 and CDR2 are SGHRS and YFSETQ. Here the CDR3 reads CASSLVAGLDNEQFF. The CDR3, as DNA: TGCGCCAGCAGCTTGGTGGCCGGACTAGACAATGAGCAGTTCTTC.

The V gene is TRBV7-8, the J gene TRBJ1-6; no clear D. The V end was cut by 5 bases, the J end by 10 bases, with 18 bases between. CDR1 and CDR2 (germline): SGHVS, FQNEAQ. The CDR3 contains 15 residues. CDR3 protein: CASSRGWASESPLHF. The CDR3 DNA is TGTGCCAGCAGCAGAGGTTGGGCGTCTGAATCACCCCTCCACTTT.

The chain uses TRBV10-3 and TRBJ1-5; no firm D call. Trimming removed 9 bases at V and 7 bases at J, with 7 bases between. Germline loops: CDR1 ENHRY, CDR2 SYGVKD. The CDR3 has 10 residues. DNA for the CDR3: TGTGCCATATTCGAACAGCCCCAGCATTTT. It yields the protein CAIFEQPQHF.

V and J are TRBV6-6 and TRBJ1-2; TRBD1 agrees at 8 bases. The ends lost 5 bases at V and 5 bases at J; junction bases unmatched: 13. Germline-derived CDR1 and CDR2 are MNHNY and SVGAGI (reference sequence). CDR3 size: 16 residues. CDR3 sequence (DNA): TGTGCCAGCAGTACGGACAGGGCCAGAGTTCCTTATGGCTACACCTTC. It specifies CASSTDRARVPYGYTF.

In its sample, this clone was seen once. CDR3 nucleotides: TGTGCCAGCTCACCTCCGGGACAGGCGTACACAGATACGCAGTATTTT. Protein product: CASSPPGQAYTDTQYF. The chain uses TRBV18 and TRBJ2-3; the match to TRBD1 covers 8 bases. The length of the CDR3 is 16 residues. V shed 3 bases and J 2 bases; nucleotides not matched to a gene: 7. Germline CDR1 KGHSH, CDR2 LQKENI.

The V and J genes are TRBV14 and TRBJ2-1; 8 bases fit TRBD2. CDR1 SGHDN and CDR2 FVKESK come from the germline V gene. Trimming cost V 1 base and J 2 bases; bases outside gene matches: 4. The CDR3 has 16 residues. The CDR3 sequence is CASSQGSGAAYNEQFF. The CDR3, as DNA: TGTGCCAGCAGCCAAGGTAGCGGGGCCGCCTACAATGAGCAGTTCTTC. The full variable domain, in which reference TRBV14 and TRBJ2-1 provide the parts outside the CDR3, is EAGVTQFPSHSVIEKGQTVTLRCDPISGHDNLYWYRRVMGKEIKFLLHFVKESKQDESGMPNNRFLAERTGGTYSTLKVQPAELEDSGVYFCASSQGSGAAYNEQFFGPGTRLTVL.

The genes are TRBV6-5 and TRBJ2-7; TRBD1 aligns across 7 bases. This CDR3 contains 14 residues. Germline loops: CDR1 MNHEY, CDR2 SVGAGI. V lost 2 bases to trimming and J lost 1 base; unmatched junction nucleotides: 2. CDR3 sequence: CASSYGTESYEQYF. CDR3 sequence (DNA): TGTGCCAGCAGTTACGGGACAGAATCCTACGAGCAGTACTTC.

This clone was detected a few times. The chain recombines TRBV5-1 with TRBJ2-7; D remains ambiguous. The CDR3 spans 10 residues. V lost 5 bases to trimming and J lost 4 bases, with 4 bases between them. CDR1 and CDR2 from the germline V gene are SGHRS and YFSETQ. The CDR3 DNA reads TGCGCCAGCAGGTTATACGAGCAGTACTTC. This encodes CASRLYEQYF. The full variable domain, completed using reference TRBV5-1 and TRBJ2-7, is KAGVTQTPRYLIKTRGQQVTLSCSPISGHRSVSWYQQTPGQGLQFLFEYFSETQRNKGNFPGRFSGRQFSNSRSEMNVSTLELGDSALYLCASRLYEQYFGPGTRLTVT.

The chain links TRBV7-3 to TRBJ1-1, with a tentative D call TRBD1 (5 bases). Germline V gene lookup returns CDR1 SGHTA and CDR2 FQGTGA. V lost 3 bases to trimming and J lost 3 bases, with 11 bases between them. This CDR3 contains 14 residues. CDR3 sequence: CASSFKPGDTEAFF. The CDR3 region has the DNA TGTGCCAGCAGCTTTAAACCGGGGGACACTGAAGCTTTCTTT.

This sequence joins TRBV6-1 and TRBJ1-4; a weak D match, TRBD1 (6 bases). The CDR3 runs to 15 residues. Per the germline V gene, CDR1 is MNHNS and CDR2 is SASEGT. Trimming took off 0 bases at V and 7 bases at J, with 12 bases between the two ends. The CDR3 coding sequence is TGTGCCAGCAGTGAAGCCGGGGGCAGGAGTGAAAAACTGTTTTTT. Translating it yields CASSEAGGRSEKLFF.

The genes are TRBV18 and TRBJ1-3; D unresolved. The CDR3 extends over 12 amino acids. V was clipped by 5 bases and J by 5 bases, with 7 bases between them. From germline, CDR1 is KGHSH and CDR2 LQKENI. The CDR3 region has the DNA TGTGCCAGCTCATTGGAACGAAACACCATATATTTT. It encodes CASSLERNTIYF.

The genes are TRBV4-1 and TRBJ2-5; tentatively, D is TRBD2 (6 bases). The germline V gene encodes CDR1 MGHRA and CDR2 YSYEKL. This CDR3 spans 15 amino acids. V was pared by 3 bases and J by 2 bases, with 13 bases between. CDR3 bases: TGCGCCAGCAGCCAGTTAGCGGCAGATCAAGAGACCCAGTACTTC. Protein: CASSQLAADQETQYF.

This chain joins TRBV6-1 and TRBJ1-3; unclear D gene. Trimming shortened V by 0 bases and J by 8 bases, and 29 bases separated the two germline ends. The CDR3 consists of 20 residues. CDR1 is MNHNS, CDR2 SASEGT, per germline. In nucleotides, the CDR3 is TGTGCCAGCAGTGAAGCGAAAGATGGCGGGCACACGCGCCTGGGAGACACCATATATTTT. Its translation is CASSEAKDGGHTRLGDTIYF.

The V and J genes are TRBV7-3 and TRBJ2-7, with D possibly matching TRBD2 (6 bases). The CDR3 spans 13 residues. CDR1 is SGHTA, CDR2 FQGTGA, per germline. With 6 bases removed from V and 6 bases from J, the gap between germline ends came to 15 bases. The chain's CDR3 is CASSSGRGSEQYF. As DNA, the CDR3 is TGTGCCAGCAGTTCCGGGAGAGGGAGCGAGCAGTACTTC.

The chain has TRBV2 and TRBJ1-4, with 11 bases matching TRBD1. Germline CDR1 and CDR2: SNHLY and FYNNEI. V dropped 3 bases and J dropped 7; count of bases not matched to a gene: 1. The CDR3 contains 14 residues. The CDR3 loop reads CASSEDRGPEKLFF. The CDR3 DNA follows: TGTGCCAGCAGTGAGGACAGGGGGCCTGAAAAACTGTTTTTT.

This rearrangement joins TRBV11-2 to TRBJ2-7; no clear D gene. Germline CDR1 and CDR2: SGHAT and FQNNGV. Trimming pared 1 base from V and 2 bases from J, leaving 3 bases between. The CDR3 is 12 residues long. The CDR3 loop is CASSLGTYEQYV. The CDR3 DNA sequence: TGTGCCAGCAGCTTAGGGACCTACGAGCAGTACGTC.

The chain employs TRBV11-2 and TRBJ2-2; 9 nucleotides align to TRBD2. V gave up 5 bases and J gave up 2 bases; unmatched junction bases: 9. Germline V gene lookup returns CDR1 SGHAT and CDR2 FQNNGV. This CDR3 region has 17 residues. The chain's CDR3 is CASSTLAGTSNTGELFF. The CDR3 DNA reads TGTGCCAGCAGCACCCTCGCCGGGACTAGCAACACCGGGGAGCTGTTTTTT.

V and J are TRBV7-9 and TRBJ2-7; D possibly matches TRBD1 or TRBD2 (7 bases each). Germline V gives CDR1 SEHNR, CDR2 FQNEAQ (reference sequence). The CDR3 contains 16 residues. With 4 bases removed from V and 2 bases from J, the gap between germline ends came to 18 bases. The CDR3 loop reads CASSSPQGGATYEQYF. In DNA form, the CDR3 reads TGTGCCAGCAGCTCCCCCCAGGGGGGGGCCACCTACGAGCAGTACTTC.

The rearrangement uses TRBV5-1 and TRBJ2-3; 9 nucleotides align to TRBD2. Germline V gene lookup returns CDR1 SGHRS and CDR2 YFSETQ. The CDR3 is made up of 17 amino acids. The V segment lost 0 bases and the J segment 4 bases; nucleotides outside the gene matches: 9. The CDR3 nucleotides are TGCGCCAGCAGCTTGGGGGCTAGCGGGGTATTTTCAGATACGCAGTATTTT. It encodes CASSLGASGVFSDTQYF.

Here the CDR3 reads CASANSDSGANVLTF. The DNA for the CDR3 is TGTGCCAGCGCCAACAGCGACTCTGGGGCCAACGTCCTGACTTTC. This chain links TRBV6-6 with TRBJ2-6; no clear D. The CDR3 contains 15 residues. Germline V gene lookup returns CDR1 MNHNY and CDR2 SVGAGI (reference sequence). Trimming removed 8 bases from V and 0 bases from J, with 11 bases in between.

This chain links TRBV7-8 with TRBJ2-2; D is perhaps TRBD1 or TRBD2 (6 bases each). This CDR3 is built from 15 residues. Germline values: CDR1 SGHVS, CDR2 FQNEAQ. V was shortened by 5 bases and J by 0 bases, with 10 bases between the two germline ends. The CDR3 bases are TGTGCCAGCAGCAGGAGGGGGGCGAACACCGGGGAGCTGTTTTTT. It specifies CASSRRGANTGELFF.

This sequence joins TRBV11-2 and TRBJ2-1; perhaps TRBD2 as D (6 bases). Germline values: CDR1 SGHAT, CDR2 FQNNGV. With 3 bases removed from V and 9 bases from J, the gap between germline ends came to 15 bases. This CDR3 comprises 14 residues. The CDR3, as DNA: TGTGCCAGCAGCTTTCCGTTTGGGACTGGTGAGCAGTTCTTC. Protein product: CASSFPFGTGEQFF.

This sequence joins TRBV11-3 and TRBJ2-1, with D uncertain. This CDR3 contains 13 residues. The V end was cut by 5 bases, the J end by 3 bases, with 8 bases between. Germline assignment: CDR1 SGHNT and CDR2 YENEEA. The CDR3 spells CASSKDGYNEQFF. The CDR3 bases are TGTGCCAGCAGCAAGGACGGCTACAATGAGCAGTTCTTC.

The chain is built from TRBV5-1 and TRBJ1-3, with no clear D. V was shortened by 0 bases and J by 3 bases, with 1 base between the two germline ends. CDR1 SGHRS and CDR2 YFSETQ come from the germline V gene. This CDR3 contains 12 residues. The CDR3 sequence: CASSLDGNTIYF. The CDR3 coding sequence is TGCGCCAGCAGCTTGGATGGAAACACCATATATTTT.

This chain links TRBV27 with TRBJ2-7; D is undetermined. Trimming took off 6 bases at V and 0 bases at J, with 12 bases between the two ends. The CDR3 has 14 amino acids. Germline-derived CDR1 and CDR2 are MNHEY and SMNVEV (reference sequence). The CDR3 here is CASSPSRNSYEQYF. The CDR3 nucleotides are TGTGCCAGCAGCCCTTCGAGAAACTCCTACGAGCAGTACTTC.

This sequence joins TRBV5-1 and TRBJ2-3, with D hard to call. The germline V and J ends were trimmed by 4 bases and 6 bases, with 15 bases remaining between them. The CDR3 is 14 amino acids. Germline V CDR1 and CDR2: SGHRS, YFSETQ. The CDR3 nucleotides are TGCGCCAGCAGCCTCGCGGCCCCGCTTGATACGCAGTATTTT. Protein sequence: CASSLAAPLDTQYF. Drawing the rest from reference TRBV5-1 and TRBJ2-3, the complete variable domain is KAGVTQTPRYLIKTRGQQVTLSCSPISGHRSVSWYQQTPGQGLQFLFEYFSETQRNKGNFPGRFSGRQFSNSRSEMNVSTLELGDSALYLCASSLAAPLDTQYFGPGTRLTVL.

The chain has TRBV5-1 and TRBJ2-2, with D possibly being TRBD2 (6 bases). The CDR3 runs 16 residues. The germline V gene encodes CDR1 SGHRS and CDR2 YFSETQ. Trimming took off 3 bases at V and 0 bases at J, with 12 bases between the two ends. The CDR3 coding sequence is TGCGCCAGCAGCTCCAGGTCGGGGGCGAACACCGGGGAGCTGTTTTTT. This gives the protein CASSSRSGANTGELFF. Full variable domain (missing parts from reference TRBV5-1 and TRBJ2-2): KAGVTQTPRYLIKTRGQQVTLSCSPISGHRSVSWYQQTPGQGLQFLFEYFSETQRNKGNFPGRFSGRQFSNSRSEMNVSTLELGDSALYLCASSSRSGANTGELFFGEGSRLTVL.

This sequence joins TRBV5-1 and TRBJ2-5; 8 nucleotides match TRBD2. Germline V gene data show CDR1 as SGHRS and CDR2 as YFSETQ. After removal of 5 bases from V and 4 bases from J, the junction contained 13 bases not matched to a gene. This CDR3 has 16 residues. The CDR3 here is CASSWAGGRGGETQYF. CDR3 nucleotides: TGCGCCAGCAGTTGGGCGGGGGGCCGGGGAGGAGAGACCCAGTACTTC.

The chain joins TRBV2 to TRBJ2-1; 8 bases map to TRBD1. This CDR3 comprises 13 residues. The germline CDR1 and CDR2 sequences are SNHLY and FYNNEI. The V gene end was trimmed by 6 bases and the J gene end by 9 bases; junction bases not matched to a gene: 7. CDR3 bases: TGTGCCAGCAGCAAGGACAGGGCAACTGAGCAGTTCTTC. The encoded protein is CASSKDRATEQFF.

The chain is built from TRBV5-1 and TRBJ2-7; D is possibly TRBD1 (5 bases). V was clipped by 7 bases and J by 3 bases, with 8 bases between them. CDR3 length: 11 residues. The germline V gene encodes CDR1 SGHRS and CDR2 YFSETQ. This CDR3 reads CASGDSYEQYF. CDR3 coding DNA: TGCGCCAGCGGCGACAGCTACGAGCAGTACTTC. Full variable domain (remainder filled in from reference TRBV5-1 and TRBJ2-7): KAGVTQTPRYLIKTRGQQVTLSCSPISGHRSVSWYQQTPGQGLQFLFEYFSETQRNKGNFPGRFSGRQFSNSRSEMNVSTLELGDSALYLCASGDSYEQYFGPGTRLTVT.